The present entry profiles one TCR beta chain with its context. Germline assignment: CDR1 SGHTA and CDR2 FQGNSA. V lost 1 base to trimming and J lost 4 bases; unmatched junction nucleotides: 4. The CDR3 runs 16 residues. The data were obtained in a study of blood T cell repertoires in COVID-19. Looking at the study overall: PBMCs, B-cell-depleted T cells, or T cells were the source of the cDNA or gDNA that made up the material.

Repertoires were generated with immunoSEQ multiplex PCR, while TCRdb's copy carries only in-frame clones and drops some. The repertoire holds 200,000 to 300,000 clones, roughly nine tenths seen once, with 6.2% in the top ten. The chain combines TRBV7-2 with TRBJ2-2, with 9 bases identical to TRBD1. The receptor was derived from a man aged 60 to 69 with acute or convalescent COVID-19. The sequenced sample was peripheral blood. The CDR3 protein is CASSLVGQGGTGELFF. The CDR3 DNA reads as TGTGCCAGCAGCTTAGTGGGACAGGGTGGCACCGGGGAGCTGTTTTTT.